This TCR beta chain appears in the sequencing data of a study of cytomegalovirus exposure and HLA in healthy donors. Vbeta (60) and Jbeta (13) primers were used in the PCR. Repertoires were generated with immunoSEQ multiplex PCR, while TCRdb's copy carries only in-frame clones and drops some. The sample contains 85,000 to 100,000 clones, about four fifths of which appear only once. Whole-study results and caveats: As a later analysis showed, several of the most significant clusters appeared to be linked to common viral pathogens. Around 18,000 TCR beta sequences were associated with HLA alleles at 0.05 false discovery rate in a later analysis. Later on, analysis showed that most CMV-associated TCR beta chains appeared to be HLA-restricted.

Turning to this clone: Its antigen is still unknown.

V lost 7 bases to trimming and J lost 4 bases, with 14 bases between them. This CDR3 contains 14 residues. The germline V gene has CDR1 SGHNT and CDR2 YYREEE (reference sequence). The J gene is TRBJ1-4, the V gene TRBV5-4; D is unclear. The sequenced material came from PBMCs. The sequence was obtained from a man between 25 and 39 years old in good health and CMV-seronegative. The CDR3 spells CASGQDGINEKLFF. As DNA, the CDR3 is TGTGCCAGCGGCCAGGACGGGATTAATGAAAAACTGTTTTTT.